This T cell receptor beta chain appears in the sequencing data of a study of T cell repertoires in cytomegalovirus infection. This clonotype appeared a few times. Its antigen is as yet unknown. CDR3 size: 16 residues. Germline V CDR1 and CDR2: SGHTA, FQGTGA. Unmatched junction bases numbered 9, after V lost 5 bases and J lost 2 bases. TCRdb reanalysed the reads using MiXCR and keeps one entry per CDR3 protein. Here the sample spans hundreds of thousands of distinct CDR3 sequences, around 30% being singletons. The chain recombines TRBV7-3 with TRBJ2-3, with TRBD2 identical over 8 bases. This receptor was obtained from a human donor in good health (CMV status not recorded). Some clones in this sample may be carry-over from other donors' samples. Here the sequenced sample was cultured PBMCs, taken from culture after CMV antigen stimulation. The CDR3 DNA follows: TGTGCCAGCAGCCCGGAACGGACTAGCCTCACAGATACGCAGTATTTT. Its translation: CASSPERTSLTDTQYF.